This TCR beta chain was profiled in a study of CD8 T cells in ankylosing spondylitis. This clonotype was observed once. Its antigen remains unknown. The study, taken as a whole, reports: Disease-linked clones were reportedly significantly enriched in matched ankylosing spondylitis synovial fluid. Some of these motif variants have turned up before, in reports on reactive arthritis synovial fluid and blood.

Making use of molecular barcodes, quantitative 5'-RACE generated TCR beta libraries. TCRdb reanalysed the 5' RACE reads using MiXCR and keeps one entry per CDR3 protein. The sample lists about 250,000 distinct CDR3 sequences, approximately 24% occurring once. CDR1 is SEHNR and CDR2 is FQNEAQ in the germline V gene (reference sequence). Trimming cost V 8 bases and J 5 bases, with 16 bases left between them. CDR3 length equals 13 residues. Sequencing was carried out using blood, either unsorted or a sorted T cell fraction (not recorded which). This TCR derives from a male donor with ankylosing spondylitis or in good health (not recorded which). The V gene is TRBV7-9, the J gene TRBJ2-7, with D hard to call. The CDR3 loop is CASRRSEWNEQYF. Here the CDR3 DNA reads TGTGCCAGCCGGCGGAGTGAGTGGAACGAGCAGTACTTC.